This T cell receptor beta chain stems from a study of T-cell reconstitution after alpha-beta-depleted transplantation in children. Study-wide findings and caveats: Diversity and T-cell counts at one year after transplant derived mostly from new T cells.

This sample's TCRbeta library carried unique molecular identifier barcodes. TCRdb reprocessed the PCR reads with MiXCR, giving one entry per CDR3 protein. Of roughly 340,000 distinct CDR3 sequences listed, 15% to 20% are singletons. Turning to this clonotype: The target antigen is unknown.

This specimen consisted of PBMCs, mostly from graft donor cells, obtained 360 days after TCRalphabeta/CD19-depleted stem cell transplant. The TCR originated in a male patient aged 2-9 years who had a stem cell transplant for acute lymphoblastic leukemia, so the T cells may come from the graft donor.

The CDR3 spells CASSLVGWGESSYNEQFF. Here the CDR3 DNA reads TGTGCCAGCAGCTTAGTGGGTTGGGGCGAGAGCTCCTACAATGAGCAGTTCTTC. The chain links TRBV11-1 to TRBJ2-1; D may be TRBD1 (5 bases). Germline-derived CDR1 and CDR2 are SGHAT and FQDESV (reference sequence). Trimming removed 1 base from V and 0 bases from J, with 16 bases in between. CDR3 length: 18 amino acids.